This TCR beta chain was identified during a study of neurological immune-mediated disorders. Study overall: In a group of about 35 multiple sclerosis patients, approximately 30 had the relapsing-remitting type and 3 had the secondary progressive type.

This clonotype has a handful of counts. Its antigen is unknown. Sequence at one end of the junction differs from germline and may be a read error. Points from the study as a whole: The greatest degree of TCR clonal expansion was observed in HTLV-1-associated myelopathy, with the lowest in multiple sclerosis, below that of healthy controls.

Synthesis of cDNA was accomplished via 5'RACE employing 10-nucleotide random UMIs. MiXCR, applied by TCRdb to the 5' RACE reads, yields one record per CDR3 protein. The table records about 120,000 distinct CDR3 sequences, roughly 3.4% of them present only once. Unsorted libraries were prepared from 2 million PBMCs held at -80 C. This CDR3 has 15 residues. Germline V gene sequence: CDR1 MNHEY, CDR2 SVGEGT. Sequenced input: PBMCs. This chain joins TRBV6-2 or TRBV6-3 and TRBJ1-6; unclear D gene. This receptor was taken from a woman aged 25-40 years with multiple sclerosis. In nucleotides, the CDR3 is TGTGCCAGCACCTTTGGACCTTCGGCCGGATCAACCCTCAACTTT. As protein: CASTFGPSAGSTLNF.